Below, 15 T cell receptor beta chains from the same sample are listed, as sequenced in a study of blood T cell repertoires in COVID-19 (dated by TCRdb to 2020 to 2022). Library preparation used the immunoSEQ multiplex PCR assay. Held by TCRdb, this immuneACCESS table contains in-frame sequences only and omits some clones. Under half of the omission traces to an unresolved V gene where checked; the cause of the rest is unknown. Across this sample there are about 25,000 clones, with roughly nine tenths seen only once. The ten largest make up about 26% of the sample. The sequencing sample was made of peripheral blood. These receptors originate from a man aged 70 or older with COVID-19, enrolled during active disease.

The chain links TRBV4-1 to TRBJ2-7; 7 bases are a match to TRBD1. The CDR3 sequence is 15 residues long. The germline CDR1 and CDR2 sequences are MGHRA and YSYEKL. Losses at the gene ends were 1 base for V and 1 base for J; bases not matched to a gene: 4. The CDR3 sequence: CASSQAATGSYEQYF. The CDR3 DNA sequence: TGCGCCAGCAGCCAAGCCGCGACAGGGTCCTACGAGCAGTACTTC.

This clone came up once. CDR3 residues: CASSLAGLVDTQYF. CDR3 bases: TGTGCCAGCAGCTTGGCAGGGCTTGTAGATACGCAGTATTTT. The chain carries TRBV5-6 and TRBJ2-3; D possibly corresponds to TRBD1 (5 bases). The CDR3 extends over 14 amino acids. V was pared by 0 bases and J by 5 bases, with 10 bases between. In germline, CDR1 is SGHDT, CDR2 YYEEEE.

V and J are TRBV5-6 and TRBJ1-1; D remains unclear. The V end lost 4 bases, the J end lost 1 base, and 11 bases lay between the germline ends. Germline CDR1 is SGHDT and CDR2 is YYEEEE. This CDR3 spans 14 amino acids. The DNA of the CDR3 is TGTGCCAGCAGCACCCGACAACAGAACACTGAAGCTTTCTTT. Translated, it gives CASSTRQQNTEAFF. Full variable domain (outside the CDR3, taken from reference TRBV5-6 and TRBJ1-1): DAGVTQSPTHLIKTRGQQVTLRCSPKSGHDTVSWYQQALGQGPQFIFQYYEEEERQRGNFPDRFSGHQFPNYSSELNVNALLLGDSALYLCASSTRQQNTEAFFGQGTRLTVV.

By sample share, this clone is hyperexpanded (1% or more). This rearrangement joins TRBV27 to TRBJ2-3; 8 nucleotides agree with TRBD1. Germline trimming cut 3 bases from V and 5 bases from J; bases unmatched to any gene: 4. This CDR3 is 14 amino acids long. The germline gives CDR1 MNHEY, CDR2 SMNVEV (reference sequence). The CDR3: CASSFQGAVDTQYF. The DNA for the CDR3 is TGTGCCAGCAGTTTCCAGGGGGCTGTAGATACGCAGTATTTT.

This chain links TRBV27 with TRBJ1-2; D is possibly TRBD1 (5 bases). Germline V gives CDR1 MNHEY, CDR2 SMNVEV (reference sequence). The CDR3 contains 14 residues. V lost 4 bases to trimming and J lost 8 bases, with 17 bases between them. The DNA for the CDR3 is TGTGCCAGCAGTTCAGGCCCTTCAGGGTACGGCTACACCTTC. It codes for CASSSGPSGYGYTF.

The sample holds one count of this clone. V is TRBV2 and J is TRBJ2-5; weak D call: TRBD1 (5 bases). In germline, CDR1 is SNHLY, CDR2 FYNNEI. CDR3 length: 16 residues. Trimming removed 1 base at V and 5 bases at J, with 17 bases between. CDR3 coding DNA: TGTGCCAGCAGTGAAGGCTCAGGGTACGATAAGGAGACCCAGTACTTC. Protein product: CASSEGSGYDKETQYF.

The chain is built from TRBV5-1 and TRBJ2-3; 7 bases are shared with TRBD1. CDR3 length: 16 amino acids. Germline V lookup: CDR1 SGHRS, CDR2 YFSETQ. After removal of 3 bases from V and 9 bases from J, the junction contained 16 bases not matched to a gene. The CDR3 is CASSSPGQALGDTQYF. In nucleotides, the CDR3 is TGCGCCAGCAGCTCCCCAGGACAGGCACTGGGAGACACGCAGTATTTT.

This chain links TRBV2 with TRBJ1-1; D possibly corresponds to TRBD1 (6 bases). Trimming took off 7 bases at V and 1 base at J, with 19 bases between the two ends. The CDR3 is made up of 16 amino acids. Germline values: CDR1 SNHLY, CDR2 FYNNEI. The CDR3 here is CASKQSGGGGNTEAFF. The CDR3 DNA is TGTGCCAGCAAGCAGAGCGGGGGCGGGGGGAACACTGAAGCTTTCTTT.

This clone was seen once. V and J are TRBV5-1 and TRBJ2-3, with 11 bases that match TRBD2. The germline V gene encodes CDR1 SGHRS and CDR2 YFSETQ. V lost 4 bases and J lost 0; bases outside the gene matches: 4. This CDR3 is 16 amino acids long. DNA for the CDR3: TGCGCCAGCAGCCCTAGGACTAGCGGGAGCACAGATACGCAGTATTTT. It specifies CASSPRTSGSTDTQYF. Filled out from reference TRBV5-1 and TRBJ2-3, the complete variable domain reads KAGVTQTPRYLIKTRGQQVTLSCSPISGHRSVSWYQQTPGQGLQFLFEYFSETQRNKGNFPGRFSGRQFSNSRSEMNVSTLELGDSALYLCASSPRTSGSTDTQYFGPGTRLTVL.

The rearrangement joins TRBV5-1 to TRBJ1-2; D gene uncertain. The CDR3 runs to 16 residues. Between the trimmed V and J ends, which lost 4 bases and 6 bases, there was a span of 22 bases. The germline V gene encodes CDR1 SGHRS and CDR2 YFSETQ. CDR3 DNA: TGCGCCAGCAGCCACCTCTGGGAGGGTGAGGGAGATGGCTACACCTTC. It is translated as CASSHLWEGEGDGYTF. Full variable domain (outside the CDR3, taken from reference TRBV5-1 and TRBJ1-2): KAGVTQTPRYLIKTRGQQVTLSCSPISGHRSVSWYQQTPGQGLQFLFEYFSETQRNKGNFPGRFSGRQFSNSRSEMNVSTLELGDSALYLCASSHLWEGEGDGYTFGSGTRLTVV.

This chain joins TRBV5-4 and TRBJ2-2; possibly TRBD1 for D (6 bases). Trimming cost V 3 bases and J 0 bases, with 15 bases left between them. This CDR3 is 17 amino acids long. The germline V gene has CDR1 SGHNT and CDR2 YYREEE (reference sequence). DNA of the CDR3: TGTGCCAGCAGCTCTGGACCGGGACAAGCGAACACCGGGGAGCTGTTTTTT. This gives the protein CASSSGPGQANTGELFF. Full variable domain (outside the CDR3, taken from reference TRBV5-4 and TRBJ2-2): ETGVTQSPTHLIKTRGQQVTLRCSSQSGHNTVSWYQQALGQGPQFIFQYYREEENGRGNFPPRFSGLQFPNYSSELNVNALELDDSALYLCASSSGPGQANTGELFFGEGSRLTVL.

This sequence joins TRBV6-5 and TRBJ2-3; unclear D gene. Germline loops: CDR1 MNHEY, CDR2 SVGAGI. V dropped 6 bases and J dropped 0 bases, with 7 bases sitting between them. This CDR3 has 13 residues. The CDR3 loop reads CASRALSTDTQYF. CDR3 bases: TGTGCCAGCAGAGCACTTAGCACAGATACGCAGTATTTT.

V gene TRBV11-2 combines with J gene TRBJ1-2; 12 bases are a match to TRBD1. Germline lookup yields CDR1 SGHAT and CDR2 FQNNGV. J was trimmed by 7 bases and V by 2 bases; bases with no gene match: 5. The CDR3 extends over 15 amino acids. CDR3 sequence reads: CASSLPGQGAGGYTF. The CDR3 region has the DNA TGTGCCAGCAGCTTACCGGGACAGGGGGCCGGTGGCTACACCTTC.

The V gene is TRBV4-1, the J gene TRBJ1-5, with TRBD1 matching over 9 bases. Germline values: CDR1 MGHRA, CDR2 YSYEKL. This CDR3 has 15 amino acids. V lost 0 bases to trimming and J lost 4 bases; unmatched junction nucleotides: 1. CDR3 amino acids: CASSQEGTGNQPQHF. The CDR3 nucleotides are TGCGCCAGCAGCCAAGAGGGGACAGGGAATCAGCCCCAGCATTTT.

The V call is TRBV19, the J call TRBJ1-5; D is unresolved. CDR1 and CDR2 (germline): LNHDA, SQIVND (reference sequence). There are 14 residues in the CDR3. V was clipped by 4 bases and J by 5 bases, with 12 bases between them. The CDR3 loop reads CASSKLELHQPQHF. The CDR3 DNA reads TGTGCCAGTAGTAAACTCGAACTCCATCAGCCCCAGCATTTT. Looking up the rest from reference TRBV19 and TRBJ1-5 gives the full variable domain: DGGITQSPKYLFRKEGQNVTLSCEQNLNHDAMYWYRQDPGQGLRLIYYSQIVNDFQKGDIAEGYSVSREKKESFPLTVTSAQKNPTAFYLCASSKLELHQPQHFGDGTRLSIL.